The table lists the clone carrying this T cell receptor (beta chain) with a count of one. The CDR3 contains 16 residues. V shed 5 bases and J shed 1 base, with 14 bases lying between them. Germline CDR1 is KGHSH and CDR2 is LQKENI. This sample was included in a study of blood T cell repertoires in COVID-19. Study summary: Samples representing acute and convalescent COVID-19 were sourced from the United States, Italy and Spain. PBMCs, B-cell-depleted T cells, or T cells provided the cDNA or gDNA that made up the material.

In the authors' methods: Researchers report that nucleated cell counts were estimated from reference gene primer amplification. Measured with immunoSEQ multiplex PCR; TCRdb has only the in-frame clones, and not every one. V and J calls and clone size are given by that table; D and trimming were obtained from the DNA. In the table there are roughly 200,000 clones, 80% to 90% of which are singletons. The source material was peripheral blood. The rearrangement uses TRBV18 and TRBJ2-2, with D tentatively TRBD1 (5 bases). The sequence came from a man in his sixties with acute or convalescent COVID-19. This chain's CDR3 is CASSSDILGNTGELFF. The CDR3 DNA is TGTGCCAGCTCATCGGACATCCTAGGGAACACCGGGGAGCTGTTTTTT.